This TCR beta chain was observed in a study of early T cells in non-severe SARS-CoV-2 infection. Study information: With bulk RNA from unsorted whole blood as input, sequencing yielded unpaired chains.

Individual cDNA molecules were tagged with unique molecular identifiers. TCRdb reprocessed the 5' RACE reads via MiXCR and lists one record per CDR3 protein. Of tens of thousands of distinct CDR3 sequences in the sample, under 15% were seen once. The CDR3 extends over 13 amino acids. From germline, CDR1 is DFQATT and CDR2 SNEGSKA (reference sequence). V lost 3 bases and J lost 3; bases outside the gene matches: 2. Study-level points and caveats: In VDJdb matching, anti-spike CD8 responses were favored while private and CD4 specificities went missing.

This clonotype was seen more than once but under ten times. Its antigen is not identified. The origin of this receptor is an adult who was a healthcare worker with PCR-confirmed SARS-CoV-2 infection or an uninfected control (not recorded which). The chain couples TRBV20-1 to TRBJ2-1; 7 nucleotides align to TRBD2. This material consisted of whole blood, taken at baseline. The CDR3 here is CSASGRNYNEQFF. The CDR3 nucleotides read TGCAGTGCTAGCGGGAGGAACTACAATGAGCAGTTCTTC.